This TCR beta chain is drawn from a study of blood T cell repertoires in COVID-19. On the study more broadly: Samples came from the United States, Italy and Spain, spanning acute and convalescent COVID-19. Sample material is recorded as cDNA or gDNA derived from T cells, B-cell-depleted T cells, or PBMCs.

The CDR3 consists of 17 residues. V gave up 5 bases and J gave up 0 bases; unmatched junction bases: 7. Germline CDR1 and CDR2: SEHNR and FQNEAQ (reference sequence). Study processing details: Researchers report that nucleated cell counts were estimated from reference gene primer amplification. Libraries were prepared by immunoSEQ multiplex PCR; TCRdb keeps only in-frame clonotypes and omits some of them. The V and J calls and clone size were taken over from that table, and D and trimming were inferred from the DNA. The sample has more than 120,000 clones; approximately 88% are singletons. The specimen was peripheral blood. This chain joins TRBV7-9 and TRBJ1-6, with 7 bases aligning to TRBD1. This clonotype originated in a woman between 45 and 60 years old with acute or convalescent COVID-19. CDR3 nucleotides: TGTGCCAGCAGCAAGACAGGGCCAAGCTCCTATAATTCACCCCTCCACTTT. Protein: CASSKTGPSSYNSPLHF.